The T cell receptor beta chain described here comes from a study of human T cells and chemical hapten exposure. Study-wide results and limits: Having alopecia, donors may respond immunologically unlike healthy people.

Time point denoted: patch test 2, 6 weeks after DPC sensitization. The treatment is: therapeutic diphenylcyclopropenone sensitization with weekly scalp DPC. This clonotype was counted many times. Its target is not known. TCRdb redid the calling of the RACE reads with MiXCR, one entry per CDR3 protein. The sample consists of roughly 140,000 distinct CDR3 sequences, approximately 12% of them appearing once. Per germline, CDR1 LGHNA and CDR2 YSLEER. The CDR3 length is 13 residues. V lost 1 base and J lost 1, with 4 bases in between. The chain combines TRBV4-3 with TRBJ1-1, with D unclear. The clonotype comes from a woman aged 45-59 years with alopecia areata. Some clones in this sample may be carry-over from other donors' samples. The specimen was whole blood, collected in connection with sensitization to the hapten diphenylcyclopropenone (DPC). CDR3 DNA sequence: TGCGCCAGCAGCCAAGGAACGAACACTGAAGCTTTCTTT. Translating it yields CASSQGTNTEAFF.